Below, 18 T cell receptor beta chains from the same sample are listed, as sequenced in a study of radiotherapy plus CTLA-4 blockade in lung cancer. This table comes from immunoSEQ multiplex PCR, and its TCRdb copy is limited to in-frame clones, with some not included. Among approximately 73,000 clones listed, around 87% were seen once. The sample here was peripheral blood, taken from a patient treated with radiotherapy plus ipilimumab. The receptor source for this set is a human donor with non-small cell lung cancer that progressed on radiotherapy plus ipilimumab.

The V and J genes are TRBV14 and TRBJ2-3, with 9 bases fitting TRBD1. The CDR3 length is 16 residues. Per the germline V gene, CDR1 is SGHDN and CDR2 is FVKESK. Trimming at V came to 3 bases and at J to 2 bases, leaving 6 bases not matched to a gene. In nucleotides, the CDR3 is TGTGCCAGCAGCCAGGCAAGGACAGGGGACACAGATACGCAGTATTTT. It translates to CASSQARTGDTDTQYF. Full variable domain (remainder filled in from reference TRBV14 and TRBJ2-3): EAGVTQFPSHSVIEKGQTVTLRCDPISGHDNLYWYRRVMGKEIKFLLHFVKESKQDESGMPNNRFLAERTGGTYSTLKVQPAELEDSGVYFCASSQARTGDTDTQYFGPGTRLTVL.

This CDR3 reads CASSQDGQGGADTQYF. The CDR3 DNA reads as TGTGCCAGCAGCCAAGATGGGCAGGGGGGGGCAGATACGCAGTATTTT. V is TRBV4-2 and J is TRBJ2-3; D possibly matches TRBD1 or TRBD2 (7 bases each). Germline V gene sequence: CDR1 LGHNA, CDR2 YNFKEQ. The CDR3 covers 16 residues. The ends were cut back, 0 bases at V and 4 bases at J, with 14 bases in the middle.

CDR3 bases: TGCAGCGTTGAATCGGCGCTGCGAACCTCCTACAATGAGCAGTTCTTC. Its translation: CSVESALRTSYNEQFF. The chain combines TRBV29-1 with TRBJ2-1, with D uncertain. The ends were cut back, 2 bases at V and 0 bases at J, with 14 bases in the middle. CDR1 is SQVTM and CDR2 is ANQGSEA in the germline V gene. This CDR3 is 16 amino acids long.

A few counts support this clone. The chain links TRBV7-6 to TRBJ2-1; D is possibly TRBD1 (6 bases). From germline, CDR1 is SGHVS and CDR2 FNYEAQ. The CDR3 length is 14 residues. V shed 5 bases and J shed 2 bases, with 10 bases lying between them. The CDR3 region has the DNA TGTGCCAGCAGCGAGAGACAGGCCTACAATGAGCAGTTCTTC. It yields the protein CASSERQAYNEQFF.

The rearrangement uses TRBV11-2 and TRBJ2-5, with a possible D match to TRBD1 (6 bases). This CDR3 region has 14 residues. The germline V and J ends were trimmed by 4 bases and 5 bases, with 14 bases remaining between them. Germline loops: CDR1 SGHAT, CDR2 FQNNGV. CDR3 protein: CASSSWTDLETQYF. The CDR3 DNA is TGTGCCAGCAGCTCGTGGACAGACTTGGAGACCCAGTACTTC. Drawing the rest from reference TRBV11-2 and TRBJ2-5, the complete variable domain is EAGVAQSPRYKIIEKRQSVAFWCNPISGHATLYWYQQILGQGPKLLIQFQNNGVVDDSQLPKDRFSAERLKGVDSTLKIQPAKLEDSAVYLCASSSWTDLETQYFGPGTRLLVL.

A word on this clone: A read error is likely here: a far larger clone is one base away. The chain couples TRBV5-3 to TRBJ2-6; D perhaps matches TRBD2 (5 bases). TRBV5-3 is designated an ORF whose function remains uncertain. Trimming removed 0 bases at V and 2 bases at J, with 12 bases between. The CDR3 consists of 17 residues. The CDR3: CARSLEGSGTGANVLTF. CDR3 nucleotides: TGTGCCAGAAGCTTGGAAGGGAGTGGCACTGGGGCCAACGTCCTGACTTTC.

V usage is TRBV6-1 and J usage is TRBJ1-3; TRBD1 matches at 10 bases. This CDR3 comprises 12 residues. Trimming removed 6 bases from V and 11 bases from J; junction bases left unmatched: 4. Germline V lookup: CDR1 MNHNS, CDR2 SASEGT. The CDR3 loop is CASRRTGGSIYF. CDR3 in DNA: TGTGCCAGCAGGAGGACAGGGGGATCCATATATTTT.

V gene TRBV6-6 combines with J gene TRBJ1-3; no definite D call. The V end lost 6 bases, the J end lost 0 bases, and 15 bases lay between the germline ends. CDR3 size: 16 residues. Per the germline V gene, CDR1 is MNHNY and CDR2 is SVGAGI (reference sequence). The CDR3 DNA reads TGTGCCAGCAGCCAGTCGTCACAGAGCTCTGGAAACACCATATATTTT. Its protein product is CASSQSSQSSGNTIYF.

J is TRBJ2-5 and V is TRBV28, with 9 bases that match TRBD1. The CDR3 spans 15 residues. V lost 1 base, J lost 6 bases, and 6 bases stayed unmatched. Germline-derived CDR1 and CDR2 are MDHEN and SYDVKM. In DNA, the CDR3 is TGTGCCAGCAGTTTATTAAGACAGGGGGGGAAGACCCAGTACTTC. It encodes CASSLLRQGGKTQYF.

This chain connects TRBV7-2 to TRBJ2-3, with D perhaps TRBD2 (5 bases). From germline, CDR1 is SGHTA and CDR2 FQGNSA. This CDR3 region has 12 residues. V was clipped by 5 bases and J by 7 bases, with 10 bases between them. The chain's CDR3 is CASSVTSYTQYF. The DNA for the CDR3 is TGTGCCAGCAGCGTAACTAGTTATACGCAGTATTTT.

This chain joins TRBV5-1 and TRBJ1-5, with a weak D call TRBD1 (5 bases). Trimming stripped 1 base from V and 9 bases from J, with 14 bases between. The germline CDR1 and CDR2 sequences are SGHRS and YFSETQ. This CDR3 is built from 14 residues. The CDR3 nucleotides read TGCGCCAGCAGCTTGTCTGCAGGGCCGGGGCCCCAGCATTTT. Translated, it gives CASSLSAGPGPQHF.

This sequence joins TRBV15 and TRBJ1-5; D is ambiguous. The V end was cut by 1 base, the J end by 0 bases, with 4 bases between. This CDR3 has 14 amino acids. Germline V lookup: CDR1 LNHNV, CDR2 YYDKDF (reference sequence). The DNA of the CDR3 is TGTGCCACCAGCAGAGGGGCTAGCAATCAGCCCCAGCATTTT. Translated, it gives CATSRGASNQPQHF.

This clone has just a few counts. V gene TRBV5-4 combines with J gene TRBJ2-7, with a weak D call TRBD2 (6 bases). V lost 4 bases and J 0 bases, leaving 11 bases between the germline ends. The CDR3 extends over 14 amino acids. CDR1 is SGHNT, CDR2 YYREEE, per germline (reference sequence). The chain's CDR3 is CASSRASVSYEQYF. In DNA form, the CDR3 reads TGTGCCAGCAGCCGAGCTAGCGTCTCCTACGAGCAGTACTTC.

The chain carries TRBV5-4 and TRBJ2-2, with 11 bases lining up with TRBD2. The CDR3 has 16 residues. Germline lookup yields CDR1 SGHNT and CDR2 YYREEE (reference sequence). V lost 3 bases and J lost 6; bases outside the gene matches: 7. For the CDR3, the DNA is TGTGCCAGCAGCTGGACCCTAGCGGGAGGAGCCGGGGAGCTGTTTTTT. Its protein product is CASSWTLAGGAGELFF.

The J gene is TRBJ1-2, the V gene TRBV7-3, with a weak D call TRBD1 (5 bases). Per the germline V gene, CDR1 is SGHTA and CDR2 is FQGTGA. V shed 3 bases and J shed 8 bases, with 16 bases lying between them. The length of the CDR3 is 14 residues. The CDR3 spells CASSLFGTREGYTF. The CDR3 DNA reads TGTGCCAGCAGCTTGTTTGGGACGCGGGAGGGCTACACCTTC.

The chain links TRBV7-7 to TRBJ2-7; 8 bases map to TRBD1. Germline loops: CDR1 SSHAT, CDR2 FNYEAQ (reference sequence). This CDR3 spans 15 amino acids. CDR3 DNA sequence: TGTGCTAGCAGCTCGGACAGGGAGAGCTCCTACGAGCAGTACGTC. Translation gives CASSSDRESSYEQYV.

This rearrangement joins TRBV10-3 to TRBJ1-2, with D perhaps TRBD1 (5 bases). V lost 6 bases to trimming and J lost 0 bases, with 20 bases between them. Germline V gene data show CDR1 as ENHRY and CDR2 as SYGVKD. The CDR3 extends over 17 amino acids. CDR3 nucleotides: TGTGCCATCAGGCTTGCTGCTAGGGACGGAGCTAACTATGGCTACACCTTC. The encoded protein is CAIRLAARDGANYGYTF.

The rearrangement joins TRBV27 to TRBJ2-5; D not resolved. The germline gives CDR1 MNHEY, CDR2 SMNVEV (reference sequence). V shed 7 bases and J shed 5 bases, with 20 bases lying between them. The CDR3 loop spans 15 amino acids. The CDR3 reads CASKILSPPSETQYF. CDR3 nucleotide sequence: TGTGCCAGCAAGATTTTGTCACCACCGTCGGAGACCCAGTACTTC.